A selection of T cell receptor beta chains follows, all from one sample in a study of T-cell reconstitution after alpha-beta-depleted transplantation in children. Each CDR3 protein is one row after TCRdb ran MiXCR on the PCR reads. This sample has around 600,000 distinct CDR3 sequences, with 16% found just once. The material sequenced was PBMCs from the stem cell graft donor, taken from the stem cell graft. These receptors were collected from a human donor who donated a stem cell graft to a child with acute myeloid leukemia. Each CDR3 is given with its conserved first and last residue. D genes are given only for firm matches. Clone sizes are given selectively: once, few, many, or a class where the clone is expanded.

>TRBV29-1|TRBD1|.|TRBJ2-1
CSAGQVVGYNEQFF
TGCAGCGCCGGACAGGTTGTAGGCTACAATGAGCAGTTCTTC
>TRBV5-1|.|.|TRBJ1-1
CASSLEASVAFF
TGCGCCAGCAGCTTGGAGGCATCAGTCGCTTTCTTT
>TRBV20-1|.|few|TRBJ2-3
CSASPMARLTDTQYF
TGCAGTGCTAGTCCAATGGCGAGACTAACAGATACGCAGTATTTT
>TRBV7-2|.|many|TRBJ1-2
CASSLEKELGYTF
TGTGCCAGCAGCTTAGAAAAGGAACTTGGCTACACCTTC
>TRBV20-1|.|many|TRBJ2-7
CSASMDSPYEQYF
TGCAGTGCCTCAATGGACAGCCCCTACGAGCAGTACTTC
>TRBV12-3/TRBV12-4|.|few|TRBJ2-2
CASSLPRDRERRVAGELFF
TGTGCCAGCAGTTTACCCCGGGACAGAGAAAGGAGGGTGGCCGGGGAGCTGTTTTTT
>TRBV6-2/TRBV6-3|TRBD2|.|TRBJ2-1
CASMDLAGSYNEQFF
TGTGCCAGCATGGACCTAGCGGGCTCCTACAATGAGCAGTTCTTC
>TRBV7-2|.|few|TRBJ1-1
CASSRRGGNTEAFF
TGTGCCAGCAGTCGGAGGGGGGGAAACACTGAAGCTTTCTTT
>TRBV10-1|.|few|TRBJ2-1
CASSENRAHEQFF
TGCGCCAGCAGTGAGAACAGGGCTCATGAGCAGTTCTTC
>TRBV7-2|.|few|TRBJ2-3
CASSLGWVRGADTQYF
TGTGCCAGCAGCTTAGGATGGGTGAGGGGAGCGGATACGCAGTATTTT
>TRBV20-1|TRBD1|many|TRBJ1-4
CSARDQPGGNEKLFF
TGCAGTGCTAGAGATCAGCCAGGGGGTAATGAAAAACTGTTTTTT
>TRBV24-1|TRBD1|.|TRBJ2-1
CATSDPRDRVPNEQFF
TGTGCCACCAGTGACCCCCGGGACAGGGTTCCCAATGAGCAGTTCTTC
>TRBV7-2|TRBD2|many|TRBJ2-1
CASSSRAGGNNEQFF
TGTGCCAGCAGCTCACGAGCGGGGGGGAACAATGAGCAGTTCTTC
>TRBV28|TRBD2|.|TRBJ2-1
CASTEAGPSYNEQFF
TGTGCCAGCACGGAAGCGGGGCCCTCCTACAATGAGCAGTTCTTC
>TRBV29-1|.|few|TRBJ2-2
CSVTGFAGELFF
TGCAGCGTGACGGGGTTTGCCGGGGAGCTGTTTTTT
>TRBV5-1|TRBD1|.|TRBJ1-6
CASSADRGLYSPLHF
TGCGCCAGCAGCGCGGACAGGGGGCTCTATTCACCCCTCCACTTT
>TRBV7-2|.|few|TRBJ2-2
CASSLQGPGTGELFF
TGTGCCAGCAGCTTACAGGGGCCGGGGACCGGGGAGCTGTTTTTT
>TRBV11-3|TRBD1|few|TRBJ2-1
CASSRTGDKNEQFF
TGTGCCAGCAGCCGGACAGGGGACAAAAATGAGCAGTTCTTC
>TRBV6-5|.|many|TRBJ1-2
CASSFTLNYGYTF
TGTGCCAGCAGTTTTACACTAAACTATGGCTACACCTTC
>TRBV28|TRBD2|once|TRBJ2-3
CASSSAGDPTDTQYF
TGTGCCAGCAGTTCAGCGGGGGATCCCACAGATACGCAGTATTTT
>TRBV20-1|TRBD2|many|TRBJ2-3
CSARSGGGGTDTQYF
TGCAGTGCCCGTAGCGGGGGAGGAGGCACAGATACGCAGTATTTT
>TRBV5-1|.|.|TRBJ2-3
CASSLTAQSTDTQYF
TGCGCCAGCAGCTTGACGGCCCAGAGCACAGATACGCAGTATTTT
>TRBV29-1|.|many|TRBJ2-1
CSVEDEGRNYNEQFF
TGCAGCGTTGAAGACGAGGGAAGAAACTACAATGAGCAGTTCTTC
>TRBV25-1|.|few|TRBJ2-7
CASSAEAQGPYEQYF
TGTGCCAGCAGTGCTGAAGCTCAGGGGCCCTACGAGCAGTACTTC
>TRBV7-2|.|.|TRBJ2-5
CASSPMSTETQYF
TGTGCCAGCAGCCCGATGTCGACGGAGACCCAGTACTTC
>TRBV29-1|TRBD1|.|TRBJ2-7
CSGTGNDEQYF
TGCAGCGGGACAGGGAACGACGAGCAGTACTTC
>TRBV12-3/TRBV12-4|.|.|TRBJ2-2
CATGEGTGELFF
TGTGCCACTGGGGAAGGGACCGGGGAGCTGTTTTTT
>TRBV20-1|TRBD1|.|TRBJ1-1
CSARPLAGGVTEAFF
TGCAGTGCTAGACCCCTGGCAGGGGGCGTCACTGAAGCTTTCTTT
>TRBV10-3|.|many|TRBJ2-7
CAMALGLSYEQYF
TGTGCCATGGCTTTGGGACTCTCCTACGAGCAGTACTTC
>TRBV6-1|.|.|TRBJ2-5
CATSQMETQYF
TGTGCCACCTCGCAAATGGAGACCCAGTACTTC
>TRBV13|TRBD1|.|TRBJ1-1
CASSKTGGRTEAFF
TGTGCCAGCAGCAAGACAGGGGGAAGAACTGAAGCTTTCTTT
>TRBV12-3/TRBV12-4|.|few|TRBJ1-5
CASSSQRGPNLSNQPQHF
TGTGCCAGCAGCTCCCAGCGTGGCCCTAACCTTAGCAATCAGCCCCAGCATTTT
>TRBV29-1|TRBD1|.|TRBJ1-4
CSVGAPGQGFEKLFF
TGCAGCGTTGGGGCCCCGGGACAGGGTTTTGAAAAACTGTTTTTT
>TRBV11-2|.|few|TRBJ2-2
CASSPGTWAANTGELFF
TGTGCCAGCAGCCCGGGAACGTGGGCCGCGAACACCGGGGAGCTGTTTTTT
>TRBV4-2|.|many|TRBJ2-1
CASSPAEPTVNNEQFF
TGTGCCAGCAGCCCAGCGGAACCCACCGTAAACAATGAGCAGTTCTTC
>TRBV7-9|.|.|TRBJ1-3
CASSLATGEGNTIYF
TGTGCCAGCAGCTTAGCAACCGGGGAGGGAAACACCATATATTTT
>TRBV30|TRBD1|few|TRBJ1-1
CAWRKTGGRNTEAFF
TGTGCCTGGAGGAAAACAGGGGGGAGGAACACTGAAGCTTTCTTT
>TRBV7-2|.|many|TRBJ2-1
CASSLEGTDNEQFF
TGTGCCAGCAGCTTAGAGGGGACGGACAACGAGCAGTTCTTC
>TRBV11-2|.|.|TRBJ2-5
CASSLALALAGGQETQYF
TGTGCCAGCAGCTTAGCTCTGGCGTTGGCAGGAGGGCAAGAGACCCAGTACTTC
>TRBV6-5|.|many|TRBJ2-1
CASTSRGLGGYNEQFF
TGTGCCAGCACTTCCCGGGGCTTAGGGGGTTACAATGAGCAGTTCTTC